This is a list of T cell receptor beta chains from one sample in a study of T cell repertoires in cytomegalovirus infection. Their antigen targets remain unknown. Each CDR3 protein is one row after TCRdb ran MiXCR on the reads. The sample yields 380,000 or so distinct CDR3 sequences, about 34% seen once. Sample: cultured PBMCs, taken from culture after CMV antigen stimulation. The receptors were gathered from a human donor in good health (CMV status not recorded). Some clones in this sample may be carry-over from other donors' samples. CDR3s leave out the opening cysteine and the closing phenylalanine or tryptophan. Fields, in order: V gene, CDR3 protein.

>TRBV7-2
ASSSGGLDYGYT
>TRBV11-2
ASSLDVGGQGAEQY
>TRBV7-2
ASSLVGGGPSEQY
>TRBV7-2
ASSRRGDYGYT
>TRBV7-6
ASSLEYRDTQY
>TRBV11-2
ASSPIPSGTTYEQY
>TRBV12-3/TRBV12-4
ASSLTGRPLNRPPSVIKNTEAF
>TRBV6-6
ASSYGTRSTDTQY
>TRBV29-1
SVAPTGGYGYT
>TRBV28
ASSLSGRWSNQPQH
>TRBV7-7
ASSSDRDSSEQF
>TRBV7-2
ASSSGTSGTGEQF
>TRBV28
ASTPGSRIDTQY
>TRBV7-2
ASRAGRYQY
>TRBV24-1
ATSDLTAGIREGNEQF
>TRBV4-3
ASSQDAVLVYEQY
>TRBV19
ASSILATKRENEQF
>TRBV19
ASSIGLAGGNNEQF
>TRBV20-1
SARGKRASTFYEQY
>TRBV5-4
ASSLGSVGETQY
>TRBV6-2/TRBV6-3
ASSYSNRRQGFQPQH
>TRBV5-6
ASSLSQGLNSPLH
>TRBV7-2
ASSHSQGPHSPTGANVLT
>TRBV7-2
VSSHRGGAGTEAF
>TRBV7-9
ASSDIFTGHPRETQY
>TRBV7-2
ASSLGQGTGSPLH
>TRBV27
ASSFGAGGVETQY
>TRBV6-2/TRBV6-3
ASRTRAAEAF
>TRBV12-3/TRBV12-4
ASSSPPRETQY
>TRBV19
ASTSMYVGGDGYT
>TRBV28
ASSYGPPGLVITEAF
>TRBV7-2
ASSRAGQGASGNTIY
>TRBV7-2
ASSLTAGATGELV
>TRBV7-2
ASSLVLAGDQF
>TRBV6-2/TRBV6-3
ASGEHTGTYEQY
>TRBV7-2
ASSLDGIQETQY
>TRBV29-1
SAGTSRQETQY
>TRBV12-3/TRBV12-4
ASSPPSGWEGTGELF
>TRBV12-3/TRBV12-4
ASTPPSTDTQY
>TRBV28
ASSLRDRDQETQY
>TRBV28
ASTRTKTGELF
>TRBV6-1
ASSHGLAQNTGELF
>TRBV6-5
ASKYTRVNGYT
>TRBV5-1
ASSDPPVNAYGYT
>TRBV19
ASSIGLRRTVAGELF
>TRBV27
ASSFVEDPDTQY
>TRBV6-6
ASRPQTGLYGYT